The next 28 T cell receptor beta chains were all read from a single sample in a study of blood T cell repertoires in COVID-19. TCRdb's copy holds only in-frame clones and misses some; the assay was immunoSEQ multiplex PCR. This table has about 230,000 clones, about 85% appearing once. Sequencing used peripheral blood. These TCRs come from a man aged 40-50 years with acute or convalescent COVID-19.

The genes are TRBV5-6 and TRBJ2-7; no definite D call. Per germline, CDR1 SGHDT and CDR2 YYEEEE. Trimming cost V 4 bases and J 0 bases, with 17 bases left between them. This CDR3 is built from 16 residues. DNA of the CDR3: TGTGCCAGCAGCCTCCTAGACGTCCGTAGCTCCTACGAGCAGTACTTC. It specifies CASSLLDVRSSYEQYF.

This chain links TRBV29-1 with TRBJ2-7, with D hard to call. The CDR3 is 13 amino acids. Germline CDR1 is SQVTM and CDR2 is ANQGSEA. The V end lost 6 bases, the J end lost 3 bases, and 15 bases lay between the germline ends. The DNA for the CDR3 is TGCAGCGTCTTGGAGACGAAACGCTACGAGCAGTACTTC. As protein: CSVLETKRYEQYF.

The rearrangement links TRBV7-9 to TRBJ1-4, with TRBD1 identical over 8 bases. Germline V CDR1 and CDR2: SEHNR, FQNEAQ (reference sequence). V dropped 5 bases and J dropped 14; count of bases not matched to a gene: 4. The length of the CDR3 is 11 residues. CDR3 DNA: TGTGCCAGCAGCGAAGACAGGGGCCTGTTTTTT. Its translation is CASSEDRGLFF.

The chain uses TRBV3-1 (or the pseudogene TRBV3-2) and TRBJ1-5; D gene unclear. The CDR3 has 13 residues. V dropped 4 bases and J dropped 9 bases, with 13 bases sitting between them. Germline V lookup: CDR1 LGHDT, CDR2 YNNKEL (reference sequence). The CDR3 region is CASSLVYLGPQHF. The CDR3 nucleotides are TGTGCCAGCAGCCTCGTCTACCTCGGGCCCCAGCATTTT.

The chain combines TRBV5-1 with TRBJ1-5, with 8 bases that match TRBD1. This CDR3 is 16 amino acids long. Germline lookup yields CDR1 SGHRS and CDR2 YFSETQ. J gave up 7 bases and V 4 bases, and 13 bases lay outside the gene matches. CDR3 amino acids: CASSLQGTGPWQPQHF. The CDR3 DNA reads TGCGCCAGCAGCCTACAGGGGACAGGCCCTTGGCAGCCCCAGCATTTT.

V usage is TRBV28 and J usage is TRBJ1-5, with D unclear. Trimming took off 3 bases at V and 1 base at J, with 4 bases between the two ends. This CDR3 spans 13 amino acids. CDR1 MDHEN and CDR2 SYDVKM come from the germline V gene. The CDR3 DNA reads TGTGCCAGCAGTTTCGGGAGCAATCAGCCCCAGCATTTT. It encodes CASSFGSNQPQHF. The entire variable domain, with the rest obtained from reference TRBV28 and TRBJ1-5, is as follows: DVKVTQSSRYLVKRTGEKVFLECVQDMDHENMFWYRQDPGLGLRLIYFSYDVKMKEKGDIPEGYSVSREKKERFSLILESASTNQTSMYLCASSFGSNQPQHFGDGTRLSIL.

The chain couples TRBV5-4 to TRBJ2-1; D is perhaps TRBD1 (5 bases). V lost 1 base, J lost 8 bases, and 10 bases lay in between. CDR3 length equals 13 residues. Germline assignment: CDR1 SGHNT and CDR2 YYREEE (reference sequence). The DNA of the CDR3 is TGTGCCAGCAGCTTGTCAGGGTCCCATGAGCAGTTCTTC. Translation gives CASSLSGSHEQFF.

The chain links TRBV29-1 to TRBJ1-2; 10 positions agree with TRBD1. V was pared by 3 bases and J by 3 bases, with 4 bases of the junction left unmatched. Germline V CDR1 and CDR2: SQVTM, ANQGSEA. CDR3 length: 14 residues. CDR3 protein: CSVDTGQGDYGYTF. The CDR3 DNA reads as TGCAGCGTTGATACCGGACAGGGGGACTATGGCTACACCTTC.

The chain is built from TRBV7-2 and TRBJ2-1; 14 bases match TRBD2. Germline V CDR1 and CDR2: SGHTA, FQGNSA. J was trimmed by 9 bases and V by 7 bases; bases with no gene match: 11. This CDR3 comprises 16 residues. The CDR3 sequence: CASTLTSGGAGGEQFF. The CDR3 coding sequence is TGTGCCAGCACCCTGACTAGCGGGGGGGCCGGAGGTGAGCAGTTCTTC. Filled out from reference TRBV7-2 and TRBJ2-1, the complete variable domain reads GAGVSQSPSNKVTEKGKDVELRCDPISGHTALYWYRQSLGQGLEFLIYFQGNSAPDKSGLPSDRFSAERTGGSVSTLTIQRTQQEDSAVYLCASTLTSGGAGGEQFFGPGTRLTVL.

V and J are TRBV7-6 and TRBJ1-1; D gene ambiguous. The V end was cut by 1 base, the J end by 7 bases, with 10 bases between. Germline V gene sequence: CDR1 SGHVS, CDR2 FNYEAQ. The length of the CDR3 is 13 residues. CDR3 in DNA: TGTGCCAGCAGCTTAGTCCGCGGAGATGAAGCTTTCTTT. Its translation is CASSLVRGDEAFF. Supplemented by reference TRBV7-6 and TRBJ1-1, the full variable domain reads GAGVSQSPRYKVTKRGQDVALRCDPISGHVSLYWYRQALGQGPEFLTYFNYEAQQDKSGLPNDRFSAERPEGSISTLTIQRTEQRDSAMYRCASSLVRGDEAFFGQGTRLTVV.

This clone came up once. This chain joins TRBV11-2 and TRBJ1-6; 7 bases line up with TRBD1. The germline gives CDR1 SGHAT, CDR2 FQNNGV. CDR3 size: 15 residues. After removal of 5 bases from V and 7 bases from J, the junction contained 8 bases not matched to a gene. The CDR3 here is CASSRDRDGNSPLHF. DNA for the CDR3: TGTGCCAGCAGCCGAGACAGGGATGGGAATTCACCCCTCCACTTT.

The chain uses TRBV4-1 and TRBJ2-7; 7 bases are a match to TRBD1. This CDR3 is 15 amino acids long. The V gene's germline CDR1 is MGHRA and CDR2 YSYEKL. V lost 0 bases to trimming and J lost 3 bases; unmatched junction nucleotides: 5. CDR3 sequence (DNA): TGCGCCAGCAGCCAAGATGGGGGACAGTACTACGAGCAGTACTTC. It encodes CASSQDGGQYYEQYF.

The table lists this clone with a few counts. The chain couples TRBV10-2 to TRBJ2-3; D is unclear. The germline gives CDR1 WSHSY, CDR2 SAAADI. Trimming removed 0 bases from V and 2 bases from J, with 6 bases in between. This CDR3 region has 14 residues. The CDR3 sequence is CASSESAITDTQYF. The DNA for the CDR3 is TGCGCCAGCAGTGAGTCGGCAATCACAGATACGCAGTATTTT.

The chain couples TRBV13 to TRBJ2-1; TRBD2 aligns across 13 bases. The V gene's germline CDR1 is PRHDT and CDR2 FYEKMQ (reference sequence). V shed 4 bases and J 1 base; nucleotides not matched to a gene: 1. There are 16 residues in the CDR3. CDR3 nucleotide sequence: TGTGCCAGCAGCTCGACTAGCGGGGGGTCCTACAATGAGCAGTTCTTC. Residues: CASSSTSGGSYNEQFF.

This chain connects TRBV5-1 to TRBJ2-3; D uncertain. V gave up 2 bases and J gave up 2 bases, with 12 bases separating them. The CDR3 is 15 amino acids. Germline V gives CDR1 SGHRS, CDR2 YFSETQ. The CDR3 loop is CASSFTRPSTDTQYF. The CDR3 DNA reads as TGCGCCAGCAGCTTTACGCGCCCATCCACAGATACGCAGTATTTT.

The chain couples TRBV9 to TRBJ2-3; tentatively, D is TRBD1 (6 bases). Trimming shortened V by 6 bases and J by 0 bases, and 8 bases separated the two germline ends. Germline V gene data show CDR1 as SGDLS and CDR2 as YYNGEE. The CDR3 is 13 residues long. CDR3 region: CASTRGSTDTQYF. The CDR3 DNA sequence: TGTGCCAGCACGAGGGGGAGCACAGATACGCAGTATTTT. The complete variable domain, with remaining parts taken from reference TRBV9 and TRBJ2-3, reads DSGVTQTPKHLITATGQRVTLRCSPRSGDLSVYWYQQSLDQGLQFLIQYYNGEERAKGNILERFSAQQFPDLHSELNLSSLELGDSALYFCASTRGSTDTQYFGPGTRLTVL.

The chain combines TRBV28 with TRBJ1-2; 8 bases match TRBD1. Germline V gene lookup returns CDR1 MDHEN and CDR2 SYDVKM. The CDR3 is 12 residues long. V trimming: 8 bases; J trimming: 6 bases; junction bases outside the gene matches: 5. In DNA form, the CDR3 reads TGTGCCAGCGGACAGGGAAGGAATGGCTACACCTTC. It specifies CASGQGRNGYTF.

The sample holds one count of this clone. CDR3 nucleotides: TGTGCCAGTAGGGATATATTTGGGAGGGGCTATAACACCGGGGAGCTGTTTTTT. Its translation: CASRDIFGRGYNTGELFF. The J gene is TRBJ2-2, the V gene TRBV19; 7 positions agree with TRBD2. J gave up 2 bases and V 6 bases, and 15 bases lay outside the gene matches. In germline, CDR1 is LNHDA, CDR2 SQIVND (reference sequence). This CDR3 contains 18 residues.

This clone was detected once. The CDR3 DNA reads TGTGCCAGCAGGGGAGTGGGGTACACAGATACGCAGTATTTT. It translates to CASRGVGYTDTQYF. The chain uses TRBV11-2 and TRBJ2-3; D is perhaps TRBD2 (5 bases). Between the trimmed V and J ends, which lost 6 bases and 2 bases, there was a span of 12 bases. Germline loops: CDR1 SGHAT, CDR2 FQNNGV. The length of the CDR3 is 14 residues.

The J gene is TRBJ2-3, the V gene TRBV13; TRBD2 matches at 11 bases. V was pared by 0 bases and J by 2 bases, with 16 bases of the junction left unmatched. CDR3 length: 21 residues. CDR1 and CDR2 from the germline V gene are PRHDT and FYEKMQ (reference sequence). Here the CDR3 reads CASSLGLAGGLHPTYTDTQYF. The CDR3 nucleotides read TGTGCCAGCAGCTTAGGGCTAGCGGGGGGCCTTCACCCCACCTACACAGATACGCAGTATTTT.

The chain is built from TRBV28 and TRBJ1-5, with D unresolved. The germline V gene encodes CDR1 MDHEN and CDR2 SYDVKM. The CDR3 is made up of 16 amino acids. Trimming left V 6 bases short and J 1 base short, with 16 bases between. The CDR3 region has the DNA TGTGCCAGCAGCCCGCCCGGCAGGTCCAGCAATCAGCCCCAGCATTTT. It yields the protein CASSPPGRSSNQPQHF.

This clone was detected only once. The CDR3 reads CASSMGASNTGELFF. The DNA for the CDR3 is TGTGCCAGTAGTATGGGGGCCTCGAACACCGGGGAGCTGTTTTTT. This chain joins TRBV19 and TRBJ2-2; maybe TRBD1 (6 bases). The germline V and J ends were trimmed by 3 bases and 0 bases, with 8 bases remaining between them. This CDR3 has 15 amino acids. In germline, CDR1 is LNHDA, CDR2 SQIVND (reference sequence).

The chain combines TRBV12-2 with TRBJ1-5; TRBD1, the table's D call, lacks a check against the DNA. TRBV12-2 is reported as a pseudogene. The CDR3 extends over 15 amino acids. CDR3 bases: TGTGCAAGTCGACAGGAGTTGTATAGCAATCAGCCCCAGCATTTT. The encoded protein is CASRQELYSNQPQHF.

The genes are TRBV6-6 and TRBJ1-4, with D unclear. The length of the CDR3 is 18 residues. The germline gives CDR1 MNHNY, CDR2 SVGAGI (reference sequence). Between the trimmed V and J ends, which lost 5 bases and 0 bases, there was a span of 19 bases. Here the CDR3 reads CASSPSGQAIATNEKLFF. The DNA for the CDR3 is TGTGCCAGCAGTCCATCTGGGCAGGCGATTGCAACTAATGAAAAACTGTTTTTT.

The CDR3 region has the DNA TGTGCCACCAGCAGAGATAGGAGGACAGGGGATGAAAAACTGTTTTTT. It encodes CATSRDRRTGDEKLFF. The chain carries TRBV15 and TRBJ1-4; 9 bases are shared with TRBD1. This CDR3 contains 16 residues. The trim removed 0 bases at V and 6 bases at J, leaving 5 bases unmatched. Germline-derived CDR1 and CDR2 are LNHNV and YYDKDF (reference sequence).

The rearrangement uses TRBV9 and TRBJ1-5; D remains unclear. This CDR3 contains 12 residues. Germline assignment: CDR1 SGDLS and CDR2 YYNGEE. Trimming took off 4 bases at V and 7 bases at J, with 9 bases between the two ends. The CDR3, as DNA: TGTGCCAGCAGCTCCGGAGGGCAGCCCCAGCATTTT. It yields the protein CASSSGGQPQHF. Full variable domain (rest looked up from reference TRBV9 and TRBJ1-5): DSGVTQTPKHLITATGQRVTLRCSPRSGDLSVYWYQQSLDQGLQFLIQYYNGEERAKGNILERFSAQQFPDLHSELNLSSLELGDSALYFCASSSGGQPQHFGDGTRLSIL.

The chain has TRBV12-5 and TRBJ2-2; D is unclear. Trimming removed 6 bases from V and 3 bases from J, with 5 bases in between. Germline lookup yields CDR1 LGHNT and CDR2 FRNRAP. The CDR3 extends over 12 amino acids. CDR3 sequence (DNA): TGTGCTAGTGGAAGAGACACCGGGGAGCTGTTTTTT. Its translation is CASGRDTGELFF.

The chain combines TRBV7-2 with TRBJ1-5; TRBD1 aligns across 10 bases. Unmatched junction bases numbered 9, after V lost 4 bases and J lost 6 bases. Germline assignment: CDR1 SGHTA and CDR2 FQGNSA. The CDR3 consists of 16 residues. The CDR3 DNA reads TGTGCCAGCAGCTCAACGGGACAGGGGAAAGTTCAGCCCCAGCATTTT. This sequence encodes CASSSTGQGKVQPQHF.